The 18 T cell receptor beta chains given below trace back to one sample, sequenced in a study of radiation and T cells in renal cell carcinoma. TCRdb's table, derived via immunoSEQ multiplex PCR, lists solely in-frame clones and lacks some. The sample includes tens of thousands of clones, 75% to 85% seen only once; the top ten take roughly 33%. Time point reported: baseline pretreatment blood. Treatment specified: 15 Gy SBRT to primary tumor, nephrectomy 4 weeks later. Sequencing was performed on blood, taken from a patient whose treatment included radiotherapy and nephrectomy. Source of these receptors: a woman in her 70s with renal cell carcinoma.

The chain uses TRBV30 and TRBJ1-5; the match to TRBD1 covers 11 bases. CDR1 GTSNPN and CDR2 SVGIG come from the germline V gene (reference sequence). V was pared by 1 base and J by 5 bases, with 1 base of the junction left unmatched. The CDR3 is made up of 14 amino acids. CDR3 residues: CAWSEGQGDQPQHF. CDR3 in DNA: TGTGCCTGGAGTGAGGGACAGGGGGATCAGCCCCAGCATTTT.

The V and J genes are TRBV4-1 and TRBJ1-5, with 9 bases fitting TRBD1. This CDR3 is 16 amino acids long. With 5 bases clipped from V and 1 base from J, the junction kept 6 bases outside the gene matches. Germline CDR1 and CDR2: MGHRA and YSYEKL. The CDR3 nucleotides are TGCGCCAGCAGCATCCGACAGGGGGTAAGCAATCAGCCCCAGCATTTT. Protein product: CASSIRQGVSNQPQHF.

This clone was seen just once. This chain joins TRBV6-5 and TRBJ2-5, with D possibly being TRBD1 (6 bases). CDR1 is MNHEY and CDR2 is SVGAGI in the germline V gene. Trimming removed 0 bases from V and 1 base from J, with 12 bases in between. There are 16 residues in the CDR3. This CDR3 reads CASSYSTQGPQETQYF. The CDR3 nucleotides read TGTGCCAGCAGTTACTCAACTCAGGGGCCCCAAGAGACCCAGTACTTC.

The chain links TRBV14 to TRBJ1-1; D is unclear. The CDR3 has 15 amino acids. V dropped 1 base and J dropped 6 bases, with 15 bases sitting between them. Germline V lookup: CDR1 SGHDN, CDR2 FVKESK. In DNA form, the CDR3 reads TGTGCCAGCAGCCAAGTGGCCGGATTTATGGCTGAAGCTTTCTTT. Amino acid sequence: CASSQVAGFMAEAFF. The full variable domain, rest sourced from reference TRBV14 and TRBJ1-1, is EAGVTQFPSHSVIEKGQTVTLRCDPISGHDNLYWYRRVMGKEIKFLLHFVKESKQDESGMPNNRFLAERTGGTYSTLKVQPAELEDSGVYFCASSQVAGFMAEAFFGQGTRLTVV.

This chain connects TRBV7-2 to TRBJ2-5; no definite D call. Trimming pared 4 bases from V and 0 bases from J, leaving 3 bases between. The V gene's germline CDR1 is SGHTA and CDR2 FQGNSA. The CDR3 spans 12 residues. CDR3 loop: CASSSYQETQYF. The CDR3 DNA reads TGTGCCAGCAGCTCGTACCAAGAGACCCAGTACTTC.

The chain is built from TRBV11-2 and TRBJ2-3, with D tentatively TRBD1 (5 bases). The CDR3 has 14 amino acids. The ends were cut back, 2 bases at V and 2 bases at J, with 8 bases in the middle. The germline gives CDR1 SGHAT, CDR2 FQNNGV. The CDR3 DNA follows: TGTGCCAGCAGCTTACAGGGATCCACAGATACGCAGTATTTT. It yields the protein CASSLQGSTDTQYF.

The rearrangement uses TRBV19 and TRBJ1-5; D might be TRBD1 (6 bases). Trimming pared 6 bases from V and 5 bases from J, leaving 8 bases between. The CDR3 is 12 amino acids. CDR1 and CDR2 (germline): LNHDA, SQIVND (reference sequence). DNA for the CDR3: TGTGCCAGTAGCGCAGGGGATCAGCCCCAGCATTTT. Protein sequence: CASSAGDQPQHF. Looking up the rest from reference TRBV19 and TRBJ1-5 gives the full variable domain: DGGITQSPKYLFRKEGQNVTLSCEQNLNHDAMYWYRQDPGQGLRLIYYSQIVNDFQKGDIAEGYSVSREKKESFPLTVTSAQKNPTAFYLCASSAGDQPQHFGDGTRLSIL.

This chain connects TRBV2 to TRBJ2-7; 8 positions match TRBD1. The CDR3 has 14 amino acids. Germline-derived CDR1 and CDR2 are SNHLY and FYNNEI. V shed 4 bases and J 4 bases; nucleotides not matched to a gene: 6. For the CDR3, the DNA is TGTGCCAGCAGTGGTGTCAGGGGGCGATACGAGCAGTACTTC. Translating it yields CASSGVRGRYEQYF.

The chain has TRBV21-1 and TRBJ1-2. TRBV21-1 is a pseudogene. The CDR3 is 14 amino acids. The CDR3 DNA is TGTGCCAGCAGGTTGCGACGGAATAACTATGGCTACACCTTC. It codes for CASRLRRNNYGYTF.

The chain carries TRBV25-1 and TRBJ2-1; TRBD2 agrees at 8 bases. The CDR3 has 15 residues. Germline V gene lookup returns CDR1 MGHDK and CDR2 SYGVNS. Germline trimming cut 2 bases from V and 7 bases from J; bases unmatched to any gene: 7. DNA of the CDR3: TGTGCCAGCAGTGAAATAGCGGGACGGATAAATGAGCAGTTCTTC. Translation: CASSEIAGRINEQFF.

J is TRBJ2-1 and V is TRBV9; 9 bases fit TRBD2. The CDR3 spans 15 residues. The germline gives CDR1 SGDLS, CDR2 YYNGEE. The trim removed 4 bases at V and 5 bases at J, leaving 7 bases unmatched. The CDR3 here is CASSLGLAGNNEQFF. CDR3 nucleotide sequence: TGTGCCAGCAGCTTGGGGCTAGCGGGGAACAATGAGCAGTTCTTC. The full variable domain, with the rest looked up from reference TRBV9 and TRBJ2-1, is DSGVTQTPKHLITATGQRVTLRCSPRSGDLSVYWYQQSLDQGLQFLIQYYNGEERAKGNILERFSAQQFPDLHSELNLSSLELGDSALYFCASSLGLAGNNEQFFGPGTRLTVL.

This chain connects TRBV4-1 to TRBJ2-1, with TRBD1 as a possible D gene (5 bases). The germline CDR1 and CDR2 sequences are MGHRA and YSYEKL. V was trimmed by 2 bases and J by 9 bases, leaving 14 bases between them. CDR3 size: 14 residues. The CDR3 nucleotides read TGCGCCAGCAGCCAAAAACAGGAATGGGGTGAGCAGTTCTTC. As protein: CASSQKQEWGEQFF.

V and J are TRBV5-1 and TRBJ2-5; no firm D call. V lost 0 bases and J lost 5, with 8 bases in between. This CDR3 has 13 residues. Germline CDR1 and CDR2: SGHRS and YFSETQ. CDR3 nucleotides: TGCGCCAGCAGCTTGGAGGGCCGGGAGACCCAGTACTTC. Protein: CASSLEGRETQYF.

The chain uses TRBV11-2 and TRBJ2-6; D is ambiguous. In germline, CDR1 is SGHAT, CDR2 FQNNGV. V was clipped by 4 bases and J by 3 bases, with 16 bases between them. The CDR3 is 17 residues long. This CDR3 reads CASSSLVPQYGANVLTF. CDR3 coding DNA: TGTGCCAGCAGCTCCTTAGTCCCCCAATATGGGGCCAACGTCCTGACTTTC.

The chain joins TRBV4-3 to TRBJ1-2; 12 bases line up with TRBD1. Germline V CDR1 and CDR2: LGHNA, YSLEER. The CDR3 has 15 residues. The ends lost 1 base at V and 6 bases at J; junction bases unmatched: 3. The CDR3 reads CASSQGGQGADGYTF. CDR3 coding DNA: TGCGCCAGCAGCCAAGGGGGACAGGGGGCTGATGGCTACACCTTC.

This clone has a handful of counts. This rearrangement joins TRBV18 to TRBJ2-3; 7 nucleotides agree with TRBD2. In germline, CDR1 is KGHSH, CDR2 LQKENI. This CDR3 has 14 residues. V dropped 3 bases and J dropped 6; count of bases not matched to a gene: 6. The chain's CDR3 is CASSPGLGGDTQYF. DNA of the CDR3: TGTGCCAGCTCACCGGGACTCGGGGGGGATACGCAGTATTTT. The variable domain in full, completed from reference TRBV18 and TRBJ2-3, reads NAGVMQNPRHLVRRRGQEARLRCSPMKGHSHVYWYRQLPEEGLKFMVYLQKENIIDESGMPKERFSAEFPKEGPSILRIQQVVRGDSAAYFCASSPGLGGDTQYFGPGTRLTVL.

This sequence joins TRBV2 and TRBJ1-5, with no clear D. Trimming shortened V by 8 bases and J by 4 bases, and 12 bases separated the two germline ends. The germline V gene encodes CDR1 SNHLY and CDR2 FYNNEI. The length of the CDR3 is 13 residues. The CDR3: CASSIPLNQPQHF. CDR3 sequence (DNA): TGTGCCAGCTCCATTCCCCTAAATCAGCCCCAGCATTTT.

This clone was found once. This chain uses TRBV5-4 with TRBJ1-2; D is possibly TRBD1 (6 bases). V lost 6 bases and J lost 2, with 17 bases in between. CDR1 is SGHNT, CDR2 YYREEE, per germline (reference sequence). This CDR3 is 15 amino acids long. CDR3 region: CASTSRQDLNYGYTF. CDR3 DNA sequence: TGTGCCAGCACCTCCCGACAGGACCTGAACTATGGCTACACCTTC.